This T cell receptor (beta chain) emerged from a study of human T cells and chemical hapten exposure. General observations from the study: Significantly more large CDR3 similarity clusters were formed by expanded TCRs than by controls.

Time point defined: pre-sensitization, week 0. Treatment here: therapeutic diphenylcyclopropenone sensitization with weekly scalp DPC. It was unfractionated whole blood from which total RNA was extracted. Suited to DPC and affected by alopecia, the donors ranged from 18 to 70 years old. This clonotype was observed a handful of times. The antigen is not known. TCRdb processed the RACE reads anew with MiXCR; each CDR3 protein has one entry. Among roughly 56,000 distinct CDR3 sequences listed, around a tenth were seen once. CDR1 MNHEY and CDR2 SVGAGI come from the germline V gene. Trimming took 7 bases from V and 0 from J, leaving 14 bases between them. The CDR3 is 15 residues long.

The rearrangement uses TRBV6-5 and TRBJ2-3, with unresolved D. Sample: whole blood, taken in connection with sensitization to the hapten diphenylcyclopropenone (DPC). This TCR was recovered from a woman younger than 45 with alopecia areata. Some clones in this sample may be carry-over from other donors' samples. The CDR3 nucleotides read TGTGCCAGCAATCCTACATTTTCTAGCACAGATACGCAGTATTTT. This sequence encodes CASNPTFSSTDTQYF.